This T cell receptor beta chain originates from a study of T cells in tuberculosis. Study-level information: T cells were selected with CD1B tetramers loaded with glucose monomycolate. Study results and caveats: T cells binding CD1B-GMM tetramer weakly possibly escaped the sort.

CDR3 length: 14 amino acids. CDR1 LNHDA and CDR2 SQIVND come from the germline V gene (reference sequence). V trimming: 5 bases; J trimming: 6 bases; junction bases outside the gene matches: 6. Thawed, overnight-rested PBMC were stained with GMM-loaded CD1B tetramer, viability dye and anti-CD3, then sorted. CD1B tetramers were loaded with Rhodococcus equi-derived C32 glucose monomycolate. Approximately 110,000 tetramer-negative cells were sorted from each donor. Sequencing of TCR-alpha and TCR-beta chains was unpaired. Libraries were prepared by immunoSEQ multiplex PCR; TCRdb keeps only in-frame clonotypes and omits some of them. This repertoire shows more than 70,000 clones, under 95% found once; its top ten account for under 2.5%.

The TCR was taken from an adult woman with latent tuberculosis. The chain has TRBV19 and TRBJ2-1; 8 bases are a match to TRBD1. Sequencing used CD1b-GMM tetramer-negative cells sorted from PBMCs. Written as DNA, the CDR3 is TGTGCCAGTAGTGATCAGGGGGCGCTCAATGAGCAGTTCTTC. Amino acids: CASSDQGALNEQFF.